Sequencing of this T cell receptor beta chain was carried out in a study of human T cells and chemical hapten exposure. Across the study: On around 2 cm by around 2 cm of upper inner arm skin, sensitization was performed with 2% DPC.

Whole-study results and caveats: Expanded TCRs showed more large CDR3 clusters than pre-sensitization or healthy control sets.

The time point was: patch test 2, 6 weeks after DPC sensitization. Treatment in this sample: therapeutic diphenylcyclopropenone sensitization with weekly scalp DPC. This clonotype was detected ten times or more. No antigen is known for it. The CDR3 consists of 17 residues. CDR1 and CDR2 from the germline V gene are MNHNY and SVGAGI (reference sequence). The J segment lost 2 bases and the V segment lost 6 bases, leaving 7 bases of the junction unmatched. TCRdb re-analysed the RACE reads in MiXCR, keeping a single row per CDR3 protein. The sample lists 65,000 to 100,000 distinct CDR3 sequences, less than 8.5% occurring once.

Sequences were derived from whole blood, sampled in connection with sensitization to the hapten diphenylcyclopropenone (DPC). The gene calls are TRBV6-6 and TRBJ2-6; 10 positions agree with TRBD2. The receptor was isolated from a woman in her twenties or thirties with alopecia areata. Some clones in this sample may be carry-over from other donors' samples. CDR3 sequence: CASSLSGGATGANVLTF. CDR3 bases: TGTGCCAGCAGCCTCAGCGGGGGGGCGACTGGGGCCAACGTCCTGACTTTC.